This TCR beta chain was retrieved from a study of OX40 agonist ivuxolimab in advanced cancers. Background on the study: Dose-escalation patients suffered from hepatocellular carcinoma, melanoma, renal cell or head and neck cancer. Mean age approximately 61 years, range roughly 20 to 85; around 80% male.

Study outcomes and limitations: The authors also found low normalized T-cell clonal expansion in some nonresponders. On average, CD8+ T cells had more expanded clones than CD4+.

Measured with immunoSEQ multiplex PCR; TCRdb has only the in-frame clones, and not every one. The sample carries about 22,000 clones, roughly 80% recorded once. In regard to this clone: The antigen is undetermined.

The CDR3 has 14 residues. Germline loops: CDR1 SGHAT, CDR2 FQNNGV. With V trimmed by 6 bases and J by 4 bases, 6 bases remained unmatched. The sample in question was CD4+ or CD8+ T cells sorted from blood, obtained in a trial of the OX40 agonist ivuxolimab. This TCR was sampled from an adult with an advanced solid tumor such as melanoma, head and neck, liver or kidney cancer. The chain joins TRBV11-2 to TRBJ2-1, with 7 nucleotides matching TRBD1. CDR3 loop: CASRGTETYNEQFF. The CDR3 DNA reads TGTGCCAGCAGAGGGACAGAAACTTACAATGAGCAGTTCTTC. Supplemented by reference TRBV11-2 and TRBJ2-1, the full variable domain reads EAGVAQSPRYKIIEKRQSVAFWCNPISGHATLYWYQQILGQGPKLLIQFQNNGVVDDSQLPKDRFSAERLKGVDSTLKIQPAKLEDSAVYLCASRGTETYNEQFFGPGTRLTVL.